At least ten counts were recorded for the clone carrying this TCR beta chain. Antigen unknown. V gave up 7 bases and J gave up 3 bases, with 13 bases separating them. This CDR3 region has 13 residues. Looked up from germline, CDR1 is DFQATT and CDR2 is SNEGSKA (reference sequence). Russia was home to the donors, healthy Caucasian individuals aged about 6 to 90. These data come from a study of blood T cells in healthy people across ages. General study findings and limits: Compared with aged donors, long-lived donors showed fewer expanded clones, suggesting selection. Estimates of total diversity, which came from one million sequenced T cells, were considered to be underestimates. Unknown CMV status may confound age-related changes in expanded clones.

A second 7 to 11 cycle PCR used barcoded and J-beta primers. TCRdb used MiXCR to reprocess the 5' RACE reads, holding one entry per CDR3 protein. The sample gives fewer than 950,000 distinct CDR3 sequences, approximately 35% of which show up once; around 13% is in the top ten. The chain carries TRBV20-1 and TRBJ2-1; D is uncertain. The TCR sequence derives from a man younger than 30 in good health. Source material: blood. CDR3: CSGTQSGYNEQFF. The CDR3 bases are TGCAGTGGGACGCAGAGTGGCTACAATGAGCAGTTCTTC.